These 21 T cell receptor beta chains originate from one sample sequenced in a study of blood T cell repertoires in COVID-19. The assay was immunoSEQ multiplex PCR, and TCRdb's table has in-frame clones only and misses some. This table holds about 120,000 clones, roughly four fifths found once. The material sequenced was peripheral blood. These receptors all stem from a human donor in a cohort sampled during active COVID-19.

Only one count was recorded for this clone. The chain employs TRBV5-1 and TRBJ2-5, with 9 bases fitting TRBD1. CDR3 length equals 16 residues. Germline loops: CDR1 SGHRS, CDR2 YFSETQ. J lost 5 bases, V lost 4 bases, and 12 bases had no gene match. CDR3 residues: CASSPHPQGAGETQYF. The CDR3 coding sequence is TGCGCCAGCAGCCCTCACCCACAGGGGGCGGGGGAGACCCAGTACTTC.

The chain is built from TRBV7-2 and TRBJ2-6; a possible D gene is TRBD2 (5 bases). The CDR3 runs 15 residues. Trimming removed 1 base at V and 1 base at J, with 5 bases between. Per germline, CDR1 SGHTA and CDR2 FQGNSA. The CDR3 region is CASSLGGSGANVLTF. CDR3 bases: TGTGCCAGCAGCTTAGGCGGGTCTGGGGCCAACGTCCTGACTTTC.

This chain uses TRBV11-3 with TRBJ2-3; 14 bases agree with TRBD2. In germline, CDR1 is SGHNT, CDR2 YENEEA. J gave up 5 bases and V 5 bases, and 3 bases lay outside the gene matches. The CDR3 spans 15 residues. CDR3: CASSTGLAGEDTQYF. CDR3 in DNA: TGTGCCAGCAGCACGGGACTAGCGGGGGAAGATACGCAGTATTTT.

The J gene is TRBJ1-1, the V gene TRBV10-2; maybe TRBD1 (5 bases). V was cut by 6 bases and J by 6 bases, with 14 bases left in between. The CDR3 loop spans 13 amino acids. Germline V gene lookup returns CDR1 WSHSY and CDR2 SAAADI. The CDR3 here is CASRRGGWAEAFF. The CDR3 DNA follows: TGCGCCAGCAGGCGGGGGGGGTGGGCTGAAGCTTTCTTT.

CDR3 in amino acids: CASSPGQGARETQYF. The CDR3 DNA is TGTGCCAGCAGTCCGGGACAGGGGGCGCGAGAGACCCAGTACTTC. The chain uses TRBV6-5 and TRBJ2-5, with 12 bases lining up with TRBD1. The CDR3 extends over 15 amino acids. V was clipped by 5 bases and J by 4 bases; unmatched bases: 5. Germline CDR1 MNHEY, CDR2 SVGAGI.

This chain joins TRBV2 and TRBJ1-2; tentatively, D is TRBD1 (5 bases). Trimming took 2 bases from V and 1 from J, leaving 8 bases between them. The CDR3 is 14 residues long. The germline V gene has CDR1 SNHLY and CDR2 FYNNEI. CDR3: CASSERQSNYGYTF. The CDR3 DNA follows: TGTGCCAGCAGTGAACGACAGAGTAACTATGGCTACACCTTC.

The V gene is TRBV18, the J gene TRBJ1-3; D perhaps matches TRBD1 (5 bases). The germline V gene encodes CDR1 KGHSH and CDR2 LQKENI. This CDR3 is 14 amino acids long. V was shortened by 4 bases and J by 2 bases, with 9 bases between the two germline ends. The CDR3 region has the DNA TGTGCCAGCTCACTCCCAGGGACTGGAAACACCATATATTTT. It yields the protein CASSLPGTGNTIYF.

Here the CDR3 DNA reads TGTGCCAGCAGCCAACTCGGGACAGATACGCAGTATTTT. Translating it yields CASSQLGTDTQYF. The rearrangement joins TRBV3-1 (or the pseudogene TRBV3-2) to TRBJ2-3; D remains unclear. Deletions cut 2 bases from V and 3 bases from J, with 6 bases between. This CDR3 contains 13 residues. Germline-derived CDR1 and CDR2 are LGHDT and YNNKEL (reference sequence).

The chain has TRBV5-1 and TRBJ1-1; TRBD1 matches 9 bases. Per the germline V gene, CDR1 is SGHRS and CDR2 is YFSETQ. The junction had 7 bases not matched to a gene; V was cut back by 3 bases and J by 1 base. This CDR3 has 16 amino acids. The CDR3 protein is CASSSHTGGSNTEAFF. CDR3 bases: TGCGCCAGCAGCTCCCACACAGGGGGCTCGAACACTGAAGCTTTCTTT.

V is TRBV5-8 and J is TRBJ2-2; D remains ambiguous. Between the trimmed V and J ends, which lost 0 bases and 1 base, there was a span of 7 bases. From germline, CDR1 is SGHTS and CDR2 YDEGEE. This CDR3 contains 15 residues. The CDR3 coding sequence is TGTGCCAGCAGCTTGGTCCCAGGGAACACCGGGGAGCTGTTTTTT. The encoded protein is CASSLVPGNTGELFF.

This sequence joins TRBV12-3 or TRBV12-4 and TRBJ2-5, with 8 nucleotides matching TRBD2. Germline trimming cut 6 bases from V and 5 bases from J; bases unmatched to any gene: 5. The CDR3 is 13 residues long. The CDR3 is CASRPPGGETQYF. CDR3 DNA: TGTGCCAGCAGACCACCGGGGGGGGAGACCCAGTACTTC.

The chain is built from TRBV6-2 or TRBV6-3 and TRBJ1-4, with D unresolved. The CDR3 loop spans 17 amino acids. Germline CDR1 MNHEY, CDR2 SVGEGT. Trimming removed 2 bases from V and 0 bases from J, with 13 bases in between. The CDR3 DNA reads TGTGCCAGCAGTTACGGGGAGGGATCCACAACTAATGAAAAACTGTTTTTT. Protein sequence: CASSYGEGSTTNEKLFF.

This clone was counted a single time. The V gene is TRBV5-1, the J gene TRBJ1-1; no clear D. The germline gives CDR1 SGHRS, CDR2 YFSETQ. The CDR3 runs 14 residues. Trimming pared 4 bases from V and 9 bases from J, leaving 19 bases between. CDR3 region: CASSLSVSDAKAFF. CDR3 bases: TGCGCCAGCAGCCTCAGCGTGTCGGATGCCAAAGCTTTCTTT.

The J gene is TRBJ2-1, the V gene TRBV6-5, with TRBD1 matching over 7 bases. Germline lookup yields CDR1 MNHEY and CDR2 SVGAGI. V gave up 1 base and J gave up 13 bases; unmatched junction bases: 7. This CDR3 is built from 13 residues. The CDR3 spells CASSYFDRADQFF. DNA of the CDR3: TGTGCCAGCAGTTACTTCGACAGGGCGGACCAGTTCTTC.

The J gene is TRBJ2-5, the V gene TRBV12-5; 8 nucleotides align to TRBD2. After removal of 9 bases from V and 2 bases from J, the junction contained 8 bases not matched to a gene. Germline V lookup: CDR1 LGHNT, CDR2 FRNRAP. CDR3 size: 14 residues. CDR3 DNA sequence: TGTGCTAGCACCTCTACGGGGGGGCAAGAGACCCAGTACTTC. Amino acid sequence: CASTSTGGQETQYF.

The chain recombines TRBV18 with TRBJ1-5, with unresolved D. With 2 bases removed from V and 4 bases from J, the gap between germline ends came to 15 bases. CDR1 and CDR2 (germline): KGHSH, LQKENI. The CDR3 runs to 16 residues. In DNA form, the CDR3 reads TGTGCCAGCTCACCATCCGGGATTAGTTCTAATCAGCCCCAGCATTTT. It translates to CASSPSGISSNQPQHF.

The chain links TRBV10-3 to TRBJ1-2, with 7 bases lining up with TRBD1. The CDR3 loop spans 13 amino acids. V lost 4 bases to trimming and J lost 4 bases; unmatched junction nucleotides: 3. Germline V gene data show CDR1 as ENHRY and CDR2 as SYGVKD. CDR3 DNA: TGTGCCATCAGTGGTAGGGACAGCTATGGCTACACCTTC. It translates to CAISGRDSYGYTF.

Of note for this clone: Other nucleotide sequences in the sample specify the same CDR3. The gene calls are TRBV12-3 or TRBV12-4 and TRBJ2-7; D is possibly TRBD2 (6 bases). The ends were cut back, 3 bases at V and 4 bases at J, with 7 bases in the middle. This CDR3 comprises 12 residues. Written as DNA, the CDR3 is TGTGCCAGCAGTTTCGGGGGTTACGAGCAGTACTTC. Amino acid sequence: CASSFGGYEQYF.

The chain employs TRBV5-1 and TRBJ1-6; possible D gene TRBD1, 6 bases. The V gene lost 5 bases and the J gene lost 10 bases, with 10 bases spanning the gap. Per germline, CDR1 SGHRS and CDR2 YFSETQ. The CDR3 is 12 amino acids. The CDR3 nucleotides are TGCGCCAGCAGTACCACAGGGTCACCCCTCCACTTT. This codes for CASSTTGSPLHF.

Comment on this clone: This CDR3 is also generated by other DNA sequences in the sample. The rearrangement uses TRBV2 and TRBJ2-7; weak D call: TRBD2 (5 bases). This CDR3 has 12 amino acids. The germline CDR1 and CDR2 sequences are SNHLY and FYNNEI. V dropped 6 bases and J dropped 4 bases, with 10 bases sitting between them. CDR3 region: CASSPLGYEQYF. The DNA for the CDR3 is TGTGCCAGCAGCCCACTAGGTTACGAGCAGTACTTC.

This clone was picked up a small number of times. Other DNA sequences from this sample encode an identical CDR3 as well. V is TRBV6-2 or TRBV6-3 and J is TRBJ1-1; D is undetermined. The CDR3 is made up of 13 amino acids. Trimming took 2 bases from V and 1 from J, leaving 5 bases between them. The germline CDR1 and CDR2 sequences are MNHEY and SVGEGT. CDR3 nucleotide sequence: TGTGCCAGCAGTTACGGCGGGAACACTGAAGCTTTCTTT. Encoded protein: CASSYGGNTEAFF.